The 27 T cell receptor beta chains presented below share a single source sample, sequenced in a study of regulatory T cells in long-lasting Graves disease. The time point: persistent/refractory GD, antithyroid drugs over 5 years with positive TRAb. With RNA extracted from PBMCs as input, the TCR library was made. TCR beta libraries were built with iRepertoire HTBI primers and Arm-PCR of CDR3 regions. TCRdb reprocessed the multiplex PCR reads with MiXCR, giving one entry per CDR3 protein. The table shows 350,000 to 500,000 distinct CDR3 sequences, with about 21% occurring only once. Sequences were derived from peripheral blood mononuclear cells (PBMCs), sampled when the disease was refractory, from a patient treated with antithyroid drugs. The receptors here all came from a female donor with Graves disease.

This clonotype was observed many times. This rearrangement joins TRBV7-3 to TRBJ2-6; no clear D gene. The germline CDR1 and CDR2 sequences are SGHTA and FQGTGA. Trimming removed 5 bases at V and 4 bases at J, with 15 bases between. The CDR3 is 16 amino acids. The CDR3 protein is CASSNRPATGANVLTF. The CDR3 region has the DNA TGTGCCAGCAGCAACCGACCGGCAACCGGGGCCAACGTCCTGACTTTC.

This clonotype was seen many times. V and J are TRBV30 and TRBJ1-1, with TRBD1 as a possible D gene (5 bases). V was shortened by 5 bases and J by 7 bases, with 11 bases between the two germline ends. Germline lookup yields CDR1 GTSNPN and CDR2 SVGIG (reference sequence). The CDR3 covers 11 residues. The CDR3 bases are TGTGCCTGGGGGGGGGATTTTGAAGCTTTCTTT. As protein: CAWGGDFEAFF.

The CDR3 nucleotides are TGTGCCAGCAGTTACTCCCCCACAGGGACGAATGAGCAGTTCTTC. It encodes CASSYSPTGTNEQFF. The rearrangement links TRBV6-5 to TRBJ2-1, with D perhaps matching TRBD1 (6 bases). The germline CDR1 and CDR2 sequences are MNHEY and SVGAGI. Trimming left V 0 bases short and J 7 bases short, with 13 bases between. The CDR3 sequence is 15 residues long.

CDR3: CATLVGWSGLKGEQFF. The CDR3, as DNA: TGTGCCACCCTCGTCGGGTGGAGCGGGCTAAAGGGTGAGCAGTTCTTC. The J gene is TRBJ2-1, the V gene TRBV28, with D perhaps matching TRBD2 (6 bases). Trimming took 10 bases from V and 9 from J, leaving 28 bases between them. From germline, CDR1 is MDHEN and CDR2 SYDVKM. The CDR3 covers 16 residues.

This clonotype was seen at least ten times. This chain links TRBV28 with TRBJ2-2; D is possibly TRBD2 (6 bases). Germline V lookup: CDR1 MDHEN, CDR2 SYDVKM. This CDR3 spans 14 amino acids. V dropped 7 bases and J dropped 0 bases, with 9 bases sitting between them. The CDR3 region is CASKAGTNTGELFF. The CDR3 coding sequence is TGTGCCAGCAAGGCGGGGACGAACACCGGGGAGCTGTTTTTT.

This clonotype appeared a few times. The chain couples TRBV7-2 to TRBJ1-2, with 11 bases that match TRBD1. The ends lost 5 bases at V and 7 bases at J; junction bases unmatched: 9. The CDR3 has 15 amino acids. Germline lookup yields CDR1 SGHTA and CDR2 FQGNSA. The CDR3 protein is CASSVGGTGGFGYTF. The CDR3 DNA sequence: TGTGCCAGCAGCGTAGGGGGGACAGGGGGGTTTGGCTACACCTTC.

This clonotype has at least ten counts. The chain employs TRBV28 and TRBJ1-2; D is perhaps TRBD1 (5 bases). With 2 bases removed from V and 8 bases from J, the gap between germline ends came to 9 bases. Germline V gives CDR1 MDHEN, CDR2 SYDVKM. The CDR3 covers 12 residues. DNA of the CDR3: TGTGCCAGCAGTTTAGGGACTAGCGGCTACACCTTC. Translation: CASSLGTSGYTF.

The chain recombines TRBV28 with TRBJ2-1; D ambiguous. The CDR3 length is 15 residues. Germline V lookup: CDR1 MDHEN, CDR2 SYDVKM. Trimming pared 3 bases from V and 8 bases from J, leaving 17 bases between. For the CDR3, the DNA is TGTGCCAGCAGTTTCCCCTGGTCTAGGGCCGATGAGCAGTTCTTC. It translates to CASSFPWSRADEQFF.

There are many counts of this clonotype. CDR3 in DNA: TGTGCCAGCAGCCCCCGGGACAGGATGCGACTTCAGTACTTC. It specifies CASSPRDRMRLQYF. The V and J genes are TRBV3-1 and TRBJ2-7, with 8 bases identical to TRBD1. Germline CDR1 is LGHDT and CDR2 is YNNKEL (reference sequence). The CDR3 runs 14 residues. Trimming cost V 4 bases and J 10 bases; bases outside gene matches: 12.

This sequence joins TRBV6-1 and TRBJ2-7, with unresolved D. This CDR3 region has 14 residues. The V gene lost 1 base and the J gene lost 6 bases, with 13 bases spanning the gap. Germline-derived CDR1 and CDR2 are MNHNS and SASEGT. The CDR3 DNA is TGTGCCAGCAGTGAAGGTTTCAGAAAAGCCGAGCAGTACTTC. Its translation is CASSEGFRKAEQYF.

There are many counts of this clonotype. This rearrangement joins TRBV6-1 to TRBJ2-2; tentative D call: TRBD1 (6 bases). V was pared by 2 bases and J by 4 bases, with 11 bases between. The CDR3 totals 15 residues. Germline V gene lookup returns CDR1 MNHNS and CDR2 SASEGT. In nucleotides, the CDR3 is TGTGCCAGCAGTGAACAGGGGTTTACCACCGGGGAGCTGTTTTTT. It yields the protein CASSEQGFTTGELFF.

The V gene is TRBV18, the J gene TRBJ2-3; 7 positions match TRBD1. The CDR3 is 13 amino acids. After removal of 0 bases from V and 10 bases from J, the junction contained 4 bases not matched to a gene. Germline V lookup: CDR1 KGHSH, CDR2 LQKENI. The CDR3 DNA sequence: TGTGCCAGCTCACCACCGGGACAGCAACCGCAGTATTTT. Its protein is CASSPPGQQPQYF. Full variable domain (missing parts from reference TRBV18 and TRBJ2-3): NAGVMQNPRHLVRRRGQEARLRCSPMKGHSHVYWYRQLPEEGLKFMVYLQKENIIDESGMPKERFSAEFPKEGPSILRIQQVVRGDSAAYFCASSPPGQQPQYFGPGTRLTVL.

This clonotype has only a few counts. The CDR3 region has the DNA TGCGCCAGCAGCTTGGAGTCGTCAGGGGATCGGAATTCACCCCTCCACTTT. Translation: CASSLESSGDRNSPLHF. J is TRBJ1-6 and V is TRBV5-1; TRBD1 is a possible D gene (6 bases). V lost 0 bases and J lost 7, with 17 bases in between. The germline gives CDR1 SGHRS, CDR2 YFSETQ. The CDR3 loop spans 17 amino acids.

The J gene is TRBJ2-7, the V gene TRBV25-1; 8 positions match TRBD1. The CDR3 has 16 residues. Germline V gene sequence: CDR1 MGHDK, CDR2 SYGVNS. V lost 5 bases and J lost 3; bases outside the gene matches: 12. The CDR3 coding sequence is TGTGCCAGCAGTCCCCGCGACAGGGGAAGTTTCTACGAGCAGTACTTC. Translation: CASSPRDRGSFYEQYF.

The gene calls are TRBV5-4 and TRBJ2-2, with no clear D. CDR1 is SGHNT and CDR2 is YYREEE in the germline V gene (reference sequence). Trimming cost V 4 bases and J 8 bases, with 12 bases left between them. The CDR3 extends over 13 amino acids. The CDR3 sequence: CASSPVWDGELFF. CDR3 nucleotide sequence: TGTGCCAGCAGCCCGGTCTGGGATGGGGAGCTGTTTTTT.

This clonotype came up many times. The rearrangement joins TRBV29-1 to TRBJ2-7; 7 bases match TRBD1. The trim removed 5 bases at V and 0 bases at J, leaving 19 bases unmatched. The CDR3 is made up of 18 amino acids. Germline V lookup: CDR1 SQVTM, CDR2 ANQGSEA. CDR3 in amino acids: CSVLRRPTDRPLSYEQYF. CDR3 coding DNA: TGCAGCGTTCTGCGTCGTCCCACGGACAGGCCGCTCTCCTACGAGCAGTACTTC.

Points on this clonotype: A much larger clone lies a single base off, so this may be a read error. This CDR3 is CASRVPGGETLYF. Here the CDR3 DNA reads TGTGCCAGCAGAGTGCCCGGGGGAGAGACCCTGTACTTC. V gene TRBV28 combines with J gene TRBJ2-5; D is possibly TRBD2 (6 bases). The V gene's germline CDR1 is MDHEN and CDR2 SYDVKM. This CDR3 comprises 13 residues.

In its sample, this clonotype was seen many times. The junction departs from germline at one end; a sequencing error may be responsible. This chain connects TRBV6-1 to TRBJ1-5; D is undetermined. CDR3 size: 15 residues. The germline V gene has CDR1 MNHNS and CDR2 SASEGT. In nucleotides, the CDR3 is TGTGCCAGCAGGGAAGTAAGTTATAGCAATCAGCCCCAGCATTTT. It yields the protein CASREVSYSNQPQHF.

Many counts were recorded for this clonotype. The chain couples TRBV5-5 to TRBJ1-2; no definite D call. V was clipped by 0 bases and J by 8 bases, with 11 bases between them. The CDR3 totals 13 residues. Germline assignment: CDR1 SGHKS and CDR2 YYEKEE (reference sequence). The CDR3: CASSLESAEGYTF. CDR3 in DNA: TGTGCCAGCAGCTTGGAGTCAGCCGAGGGCTACACCTTC.

V is TRBV6-1 and J is TRBJ1-2; the match to TRBD1 covers 9 bases. J gave up 4 bases and V 6 bases, and 6 bases lay outside the gene matches. From germline, CDR1 is MNHNS and CDR2 SASEGT. CDR3 length equals 14 residues. The CDR3 loop is CASRNRDRVYGYTF. The DNA for the CDR3 is TGTGCCAGCAGAAACCGGGACAGGGTCTATGGCTACACCTTC.

The chain uses TRBV20-1 and TRBJ2-7; 11 nucleotides agree with TRBD2. V lost 0 bases and J lost 6; bases outside the gene matches: 13. The germline V gene has CDR1 DFQATT and CDR2 SNEGSKA (reference sequence). This CDR3 has 17 residues. The DNA of the CDR3 is TGCAGTGCTAGAGATGCCACTAGCGGGAGTTTTGTTTCCGAGCAGTACTTC. Protein sequence: CSARDATSGSFVSEQYF.

Only a few counts were recorded for this clonotype. The gene calls are TRBV20-1 and TRBJ1-5; D ambiguous. CDR3 size: 14 residues. V was trimmed by 4 bases and J by 7 bases, leaving 17 bases between them. Germline CDR1 DFQATT, CDR2 SNEGSKA (reference sequence). CDR3 in amino acids: CSATRPLGYQPQHF. CDR3 DNA sequence: TGCAGTGCTACCCGGCCCTTAGGATACCAGCCCCAGCATTTT.

This clonotype was seen ten or more times. The rearrangement uses TRBV2 and TRBJ2-2; tentatively, D is TRBD2 (6 bases). Trimming stripped 5 bases from V and 8 bases from J, with 21 bases between. Germline V gene data show CDR1 as SNHLY and CDR2 as FYNNEI. The CDR3 sequence is 16 residues long. CDR3 nucleotide sequence: TGTGCCAGCAGTTACACGGAACTAGCAAAGCGGGGGGAGCTGTTTTTT. It encodes CASSYTELAKRGELFF.

This clonotype was found many times. The chain combines TRBV12-3 or TRBV12-4 with TRBJ1-2; 10 bases agree with TRBD1. V lost 6 bases, J lost 5 bases, and 6 bases stayed unmatched. The length of the CDR3 is 14 residues. CDR3 nucleotides: TGTGCCAGCAGCCCGGGACAGGGGCTATATGGCTACACCTTC. Its protein is CASSPGQGLYGYTF.

This clonotype was detected ten times or more. The genes are TRBV28 and TRBJ1-1; D unresolved. The CDR3 sequence is 12 residues long. V was pared by 6 bases and J by 3 bases, with 8 bases between. The germline V gene encodes CDR1 MDHEN and CDR2 SYDVKM. The DNA of the CDR3 is TGTGCCAGCAGCAGAAGGGACACTGAAGCTTTCTTT. It translates to CASSRRDTEAFF.

The CDR3 loop is CASSIGAGKNIQYF. CDR3 DNA sequence: TGTGCCAGTAGTATAGGGGCGGGAAAAAACATTCAGTACTTC. The gene calls are TRBV19 and TRBJ2-4; D is perhaps TRBD2 (6 bases). V was shortened by 1 base and J by 4 bases, with 8 bases between the two germline ends. The germline V gene has CDR1 LNHDA and CDR2 SQIVND (reference sequence). This CDR3 is built from 14 residues.

The chain is built from TRBV5-1 and TRBJ2-5; D remains ambiguous. The CDR3 is made up of 16 amino acids. Germline-derived CDR1 and CDR2 are SGHRS and YFSETQ. Trimming shortened V by 2 bases and J by 2 bases, and 16 bases separated the two germline ends. CDR3: CASSLAIGRQQETQYF. The CDR3 region has the DNA TGCGCCAGCAGCTTAGCGATTGGACGACAACAAGAGACCCAGTACTTC.